The 30 T cell receptor beta chains below come from one sample, sequenced in a study of blood T cell repertoires in COVID-19. The data were produced by immunoSEQ multiplex PCR, yet TCRdb's version contains in-frame clones alone and is incomplete. Here the sample spans about 500,000 clones, nearly 90% being singletons. The sequencing sample was made of peripheral blood. The receptors come from a man aged 18 to 29 with COVID-19, enrolled during active disease.

The chain has TRBV7-2 and TRBJ2-6; D possibly corresponds to TRBD1 (6 bases). V gave up 1 base and J gave up 0 bases, with 7 bases separating them. The CDR3 runs to 16 residues. Germline-derived CDR1 and CDR2 are SGHTA and FQGNSA. The CDR3 protein is CASSLGGLSGANVLTF. CDR3 DNA: TGTGCCAGCAGCTTAGGGGGGCTCTCTGGGGCCAACGTCCTGACTTTC.

The V call is TRBV14, the J call TRBJ2-3, with 7 bases aligning to TRBD1. This CDR3 has 16 amino acids. The germline gives CDR1 SGHDN, CDR2 FVKESK. Trimming at V came to 4 bases and at J to 1 base, leaving 8 bases not matched to a gene. The CDR3 DNA is TGTGCCAGCAGCCTTTCTAGGGGGCTTCGCACAGATACGCAGTATTTT. Translating it yields CASSLSRGLRTDTQYF.

The V call is TRBV2, the J call TRBJ2-7; no firm D call. Looked up from germline, CDR1 is SNHLY and CDR2 is FYNNEI. The V end was cut by 5 bases, the J end by 0 bases, with 14 bases between. The CDR3 is made up of 15 amino acids. Written as DNA, the CDR3 is TGTGCCAGCAGTCTTGGCCAGTGGAGCTCCTACGAGCAGTACTTC. Amino acids: CASSLGQWSSYEQYF.

The chain joins TRBV11-3 to TRBJ2-2; TRBD2 matches at 8 bases. The CDR3 consists of 16 residues. Germline lookup yields CDR1 SGHNT and CDR2 YENEEA. J gave up 7 bases and V 5 bases, and 12 bases lay outside the gene matches. CDR3 nucleotide sequence: TGTGCCAGCAGCCCCCAATTAGGACTAGCCGTCGGGGAGCTGTTTTTT. Its protein product is CASSPQLGLAVGELFF.

This clone came up once. This chain connects TRBV5-6 to TRBJ2-7; TRBD2 agrees at 10 bases. The CDR3 is 15 amino acids. V trimming: 1 base; J trimming: 6 bases; junction bases outside the gene matches: 7. Germline lookup yields CDR1 SGHDT and CDR2 YYEEEE. This CDR3 is CASSLRSGRAGEQYF. DNA of the CDR3: TGTGCCAGCAGCTTGAGGAGCGGGAGGGCAGGCGAGCAGTACTTC. Based on the CDR3 plus reference TRBV5-6 and TRBJ2-7, the full variable domain is DAGVTQSPTHLIKTRGQQVTLRCSPKSGHDTVSWYQQALGQGPQFIFQYYEEEERQRGNFPDRFSGHQFPNYSSELNVNALLLGDSALYLCASSLRSGRAGEQYFGPGTRLTVT.

V usage is TRBV10-3 and J usage is TRBJ1-2, with D maybe TRBD1 (6 bases). The CDR3 loop spans 13 amino acids. Trimming shortened V by 7 bases and J by 6 bases, and 15 bases separated the two germline ends. CDR1 is ENHRY, CDR2 SYGVKD, per germline. CDR3 loop: CAITGPQGNGYTF. In DNA form, the CDR3 reads TGTGCCATCACCGGTCCGCAGGGGAATGGCTACACCTTC.

The rearrangement uses TRBV7-9 and TRBJ1-4, with a tentative D call TRBD1 (5 bases). The CDR3 sequence is 15 residues long. The germline V gene encodes CDR1 SEHNR and CDR2 FQNEAQ (reference sequence). Trimming took off 6 bases at V and 6 bases at J, with 17 bases between the two ends. In nucleotides, the CDR3 is TGTGCCAGCAGAAACGCAGGGTTAGGCGATGAAAAACTGTTTTTT. It translates to CASRNAGLGDEKLFF.

The chain recombines TRBV19 with TRBJ2-1, with 9 bases lining up with TRBD1. This CDR3 contains 16 residues. V lost 7 bases to trimming and J lost 10 bases; unmatched junction nucleotides: 17. Germline V gives CDR1 LNHDA, CDR2 SQIVND (reference sequence). CDR3 protein: CASTSPPGQGSFEQFF. The CDR3 nucleotides are TGTGCCAGTACCTCCCCTCCGGGACAGGGATCATTCGAGCAGTTCTTC.

This clone was detected a few times. The chain couples TRBV25-1 to TRBJ1-5, with TRBD1 matching 12 bases. Looked up from germline, CDR1 is MGHDK and CDR2 is SYGVNS. With 7 bases clipped from V and 6 bases from J, the junction kept 7 bases outside the gene matches. The CDR3 totals 15 residues. The CDR3 spells CASTFRDRGLQPQHF. Written as DNA, the CDR3 is TGTGCCAGCACCTTCCGGGACAGGGGGCTTCAGCCCCAGCATTTT.

In its sample, this clone was seen a few times. The gene calls are TRBV2 and TRBJ1-5, with D possibly TRBD1 on 5 matching bases. V was pared by 6 bases and J by 4 bases, with 13 bases between. Germline V gene sequence: CDR1 SNHLY, CDR2 FYNNEI. CDR3 length: 14 residues. The CDR3 spells CASSGGDGNQPQHF. CDR3 nucleotides: TGTGCCAGCAGCGGAGGGGACGGGAATCAGCCCCAGCATTTT.

The chain carries TRBV5-6 and TRBJ2-3, with TRBD2 matching 14 bases. This CDR3 region has 16 residues. Germline V gene sequence: CDR1 SGHDT, CDR2 YYEEEE. V lost 5 bases to trimming and J lost 0 bases; unmatched junction nucleotides: 2. The DNA of the CDR3 is TGTGCCAGCAGTTGGACTAGCGGGGGGAGCACAGATACGCAGTATTTT. It specifies CASSWTSGGSTDTQYF.

The rearrangement joins TRBV5-4 to TRBJ2-7, with 8 nucleotides matching TRBD2. This CDR3 comprises 12 residues. Trimming cost V 5 bases and J 12 bases; bases outside gene matches: 10. CDR1 and CDR2 from the germline V gene are SGHNT and YYREEE (reference sequence). CDR3 in DNA: TGTGCCAGCAGTCGGGGCGGCGGGAGGACGTACTTC. Translating gives CASSRGGGRTYF. Together with reference TRBV5-4 and TRBJ2-7, the CDR3 gives the full variable domain: ETGVTQSPTHLIKTRGQQVTLRCSSQSGHNTVSWYQQALGQGPQFIFQYYREEENGRGNFPPRFSGLQFPNYSSELNVNALELDDSALYLCASSRGGGRTYFGPGTRLTVT.

The chain recombines TRBV15 with TRBJ2-3; TRBD1 matches 10 bases. CDR3 size: 16 residues. With 3 bases clipped from V and 5 bases from J, the junction kept 8 bases outside the gene matches. CDR1 LNHNV and CDR2 YYDKDF come from the germline V gene (reference sequence). The CDR3 coding sequence is TGTGCCACCAGCAGGGAACCGGGACAGGGGAAAGATACGCAGTATTTT. It translates to CATSREPGQGKDTQYF.

This clone was detected only a few times. The germline gene is not matched at one end of the junction; a read error may be the cause. The genes are TRBV5-1 and TRBJ2-7; 7 bases map to TRBD2. This CDR3 is 13 amino acids long. From germline, CDR1 is SGHRS and CDR2 YFSETQ. The DNA for the CDR3 is TGCGCCAGCAGGTTGGGGACTAACTACGAGCAGTACTTC. This sequence encodes CASRLGTNYEQYF.

J is TRBJ2-5 and V is TRBV5-1; the match to TRBD2 covers 9 bases. The germline CDR1 and CDR2 sequences are SGHRS and YFSETQ. CDR3 length: 16 residues. The junction had 4 bases not matched to a gene; V was cut back by 0 bases and J by 1 base. As DNA, the CDR3 is TGCGCCAGCAGCTTGGGTATAGCGGGAGCCCAAGAGACCCAGTACTTC. Protein: CASSLGIAGAQETQYF.

The chain has TRBV7-9 and TRBJ2-3; D possibly corresponds to TRBD2 (6 bases). The germline V and J ends were trimmed by 8 bases and 5 bases, with 17 bases remaining between them. From germline, CDR1 is SEHNR and CDR2 FQNEAQ (reference sequence). The CDR3 is made up of 14 amino acids. The chain's CDR3 is CASSLAGGVDTQYF. The CDR3 nucleotides read TGTGCCAGCTCTCTTGCGGGCGGGGTAGATACGCAGTATTTT.

The chain joins TRBV29-1 to TRBJ2-5, with no clear D. Germline-derived CDR1 and CDR2 are SQVTM and ANQGSEA. Trimming took 7 bases from V and 3 from J, leaving 6 bases between them. CDR3 size: 10 residues. CDR3 sequence: CSAIKETQYF. CDR3 coding DNA: TGCAGCGCAATCAAAGAGACCCAGTACTTC.

The DNA for the CDR3 is TGCGCCAGCAGCCAAGAAGTAGGGCGCGGGCGGGATACGCAGTATTTT. It encodes CASSQEVGRGRDTQYF. The chain is built from TRBV4-1 and TRBJ2-3; D perhaps matches TRBD2 (5 bases). Trimming cost V 0 bases and J 6 bases, with 16 bases left between them. Germline values: CDR1 MGHRA, CDR2 YSYEKL. The CDR3 totals 16 residues.

The rearrangement joins TRBV19 to TRBJ1-2; perhaps TRBD1 as D (6 bases). The CDR3 loop spans 14 amino acids. Germline V CDR1 and CDR2: LNHDA, SQIVND (reference sequence). The V end was cut by 3 bases, the J end by 8 bases, with 16 bases between. CDR3 sequence: CASSIRGTGNGYTF. The DNA of the CDR3 is TGTGCCAGTAGTATTAGGGGAACAGGGAACGGCTACACCTTC.

The V call is TRBV25-1, the J call TRBJ2-2; D might be TRBD2 (6 bases). The CDR3 has 16 residues. Trimming stripped 1 base from V and 0 bases from J, with 9 bases between. CDR1 MGHDK and CDR2 SYGVNS come from the germline V gene. CDR3 residues: CASSEWTKANTGELFF. In DNA form, the CDR3 reads TGTGCCAGCAGTGAATGGACTAAAGCGAACACCGGGGAGCTGTTTTTT.

V and J are TRBV7-6 and TRBJ2-5, with 16 bases fitting TRBD2. Germline values: CDR1 SGHVS, CDR2 FNYEAQ. This CDR3 contains 17 residues. Unmatched junction bases numbered 3, after V lost 4 bases and J lost 1 base. The CDR3 sequence is CASSSGLAGGTQETQYF. CDR3 DNA sequence: TGTGCCAGCAGCTCGGGACTAGCGGGGGGGACCCAAGAGACCCAGTACTTC.

V usage is TRBV25-1 and J usage is TRBJ2-7; possibly TRBD2 for D (5 bases). The V gene's germline CDR1 is MGHDK and CDR2 SYGVNS. CDR3 length equals 13 residues. V shed 1 base and J shed 4 bases, with 8 bases lying between them. The CDR3 is CASSEWVAYEQYF. CDR3 bases: TGTGCCAGCAGTGAATGGGTAGCGTACGAGCAGTACTTC.

The chain combines TRBV11-2 with TRBJ1-5; 8 bases agree with TRBD1. Trimming removed 2 bases from V and 5 bases from J; junction bases left unmatched: 2. The CDR3 has 14 amino acids. Germline CDR1 and CDR2: SGHAT and FQNNGV. The CDR3 here is CASSLSTGDQPQHF. The CDR3, as DNA: TGTGCCAGCAGCTTATCGACAGGGGATCAGCCCCAGCATTTT.

The V and J genes are TRBV11-3 and TRBJ1-4, with D uncertain. This CDR3 comprises 14 residues. Germline CDR1 and CDR2: SGHNT and YENEEA. V was cut by 0 bases and J by 5 bases, with 7 bases left in between. The CDR3 loop is CASSLEQTNEKLFF. In nucleotides, the CDR3 is TGTGCCAGCAGCTTAGAACAGACCAATGAAAAACTGTTTTTT.

The chain has TRBV18 and TRBJ2-4; D may be TRBD1 (5 bases). The CDR3 is 18 residues long. The V end was cut by 3 bases, the J end by 0 bases, with 18 bases between. Per germline, CDR1 KGHSH and CDR2 LQKENI. CDR3 sequence: CASSPYRLWNLAKNIQYF. The CDR3, as DNA: TGTGCCAGCTCACCTTACAGGTTGTGGAATCTAGCCAAAAACATTCAGTACTTC. Full variable domain (rest looked up from reference TRBV18 and TRBJ2-4): NAGVMQNPRHLVRRRGQEARLRCSPMKGHSHVYWYRQLPEEGLKFMVYLQKENIIDESGMPKERFSAEFPKEGPSILRIQQVVRGDSAAYFCASSPYRLWNLAKNIQYFGAGTRLSVL.

The chain employs TRBV5-6 and TRBJ2-5; D is uncertain. Germline V gene sequence: CDR1 SGHDT, CDR2 YYEEEE. Deletions cut 4 bases from V and 1 base from J, with 14 bases between. The CDR3 is 15 amino acids. CDR3 in DNA: TGTGCCAGCAGCGGGCAGTTAGGTTCCCAAGAGACCCAGTACTTC. Translation: CASSGQLGSQETQYF.

The V gene is TRBV7-6, the J gene TRBJ1-6; no clear D. The CDR3 contains 12 residues. V was pared by 5 bases and J by 6 bases, with 5 bases between. Germline V gene lookup returns CDR1 SGHVS and CDR2 FNYEAQ. CDR3 amino acids: CASSPLNSPLHF. In DNA, the CDR3 is TGTGCCAGCAGCCCCCTTAATTCACCCCTCCACTTT.

The chain is built from TRBV2 and TRBJ1-3; 10 positions match TRBD1. The V and J ends lost 4 bases and 3 bases, in that order; junction bases with no gene match: 3. The CDR3 length is 15 residues. Germline V gene lookup returns CDR1 SNHLY and CDR2 FYNNEI. CDR3 residues: CASSGGTGDGNTIYF. The DNA of the CDR3 is TGTGCCAGCAGTGGAGGGACAGGGGATGGAAACACCATATATTTT.

The chain combines TRBV5-1 with TRBJ2-1; tentative D call: TRBD2 (5 bases). The germline V and J ends were trimmed by 4 bases and 0 bases, with 14 bases remaining between them. This CDR3 is 16 amino acids long. The V gene's germline CDR1 is SGHRS and CDR2 YFSETQ. The CDR3 spells CASSPRTLPSYNEQFF. The CDR3 nucleotides are TGCGCCAGCAGCCCAAGGACTCTACCCTCCTACAATGAGCAGTTCTTC.

This sequence joins TRBV5-8 and TRBJ1-4; D gene ambiguous. CDR1 and CDR2 (germline): SGHTS, YDEGEE. Trimming stripped 4 bases from V and 0 bases from J, with 10 bases between. CDR3 length: 15 residues. The DNA for the CDR3 is TGTGCCAGCAGCATCAATACAGCAACTAATGAAAAACTGTTTTTT. Residues: CASSINTATNEKLFF.